These 9 T cell receptor beta chains share one sample of origin, sequenced in a study of blood T cell repertoires in COVID-19. Repertoires were generated with immunoSEQ multiplex PCR, while TCRdb's copy carries only in-frame clones and drops some. In the table there are approximately 49,000 clones, 75% to 85% of which are singletons. The sequenced sample was peripheral blood. The receptors originated from a woman aged 55 to 70 with acute or convalescent COVID-19.

This clone appeared once. In DNA form, the CDR3 reads TGTGCCAGCAGTCAGAGGGTAGTCACTGAAGCTTTCTTT. It specifies CASSQRVVTEAFF. The chain links TRBV6-2 or TRBV6-3 to TRBJ1-1; D is ambiguous. The CDR3 is 13 amino acids. Between the trimmed V and J ends, which lost 5 bases and 4 bases, there was a span of 11 bases. Germline V gene sequence: CDR1 MNHEY, CDR2 SVGEGT.

The rearrangement links TRBV21-1 to TRBJ1-5; the DNA was not compared with TRBD1, the D call given in the table. TRBV21-1 is a recognized pseudogene. This CDR3 contains 15 residues. CDR3 sequence: CVYFTGGGSNQPQHF. The CDR3 nucleotides are TGTGTCTATTTTACAGGGGGAGGCAGCAATCAGCCCCAGCATTTT.

The chain combines TRBV27 with TRBJ1-1; 8 bases match TRBD1. The V gene end was trimmed by 5 bases and the J gene end by 4 bases; junction bases not matched to a gene: 6. The CDR3 spans 14 residues. Germline V gene data show CDR1 as MNHEY and CDR2 as SMNVEV (reference sequence). The chain's CDR3 is CASSRTGGGTEAFF. The CDR3 DNA reads as TGTGCCAGCAGTCGAACAGGGGGAGGCACTGAAGCTTTCTTT.

The J gene is TRBJ1-5, the V gene TRBV28; the D gene is possibly TRBD1 (6 bases). The germline V and J ends were trimmed by 5 bases and 0 bases, with 14 bases remaining between them. The CDR3 totals 16 residues. Germline CDR1 MDHEN, CDR2 SYDVKM. The CDR3 region is CASSKGLGASNQPQHF. In DNA form, the CDR3 reads TGTGCCAGCAGTAAGGGTTTGGGGGCTAGCAATCAGCCCCAGCATTTT.

CDR3 amino acids: CASSIGQGKNIQYF. The CDR3 bases are TGTGCCAGTAGTATAGGACAGGGGAAAAACATTCAGTACTTC. The chain couples TRBV19 to TRBJ2-4; 8 bases are a match to TRBD1. Germline CDR1 LNHDA, CDR2 SQIVND (reference sequence). The CDR3 runs to 14 residues. The J segment lost 4 bases and the V segment lost 1 base, leaving 0 bases of the junction unmatched.

This clone was counted a single time. The chain employs TRBV28 and TRBJ1-1, with TRBD1 identical over 7 bases. The CDR3 spans 14 residues. From germline, CDR1 is MDHEN and CDR2 SYDVKM. The ends lost 5 bases at V and 0 bases at J; junction bases unmatched: 3. The CDR3 sequence: CASSRDRVNTEAFF. CDR3 DNA sequence: TGTGCCAGCAGTCGCGACAGGGTGAACACTGAAGCTTTCTTT. The whole variable domain, filled in from reference TRBV28 and TRBJ1-1, reads DVKVTQSSRYLVKRTGEKVFLECVQDMDHENMFWYRQDPGLGLRLIYFSYDVKMKEKGDIPEGYSVSREKKERFSLILESASTNQTSMYLCASSRDRVNTEAFFGQGTRLTVV.

The chain couples TRBV2 to TRBJ1-6; D may be TRBD1 (5 bases). This CDR3 contains 13 residues. In germline, CDR1 is SNHLY, CDR2 FYNNEI. Deletions cut 10 bases from V and 7 bases from J, with 14 bases between. The CDR3 protein is CANTGTENSPLHF. The CDR3, as DNA: TGTGCCAACACCGGGACTGAAAATTCACCCCTCCACTTT.

The chain uses TRBV30 and TRBJ1-1, with TRBD1 identical over 8 bases. CDR3 length: 13 amino acids. In germline, CDR1 is GTSNPN, CDR2 SVGIG (reference sequence). J was trimmed by 9 bases and V by 2 bases; bases with no gene match: 8. CDR3 coding DNA: TGTGCCTGGAGTCTGACAGGGGTCCATAAAGCTTTCTTT. It translates to CAWSLTGVHKAFF.

CDR3 sequence: CASSKTGTSGTDTQYF. For the CDR3, the DNA is TGTGCCAGCAGTAAAACCGGGACTAGCGGGACAGATACGCAGTATTTT. This chain connects TRBV6-4 to TRBJ2-3; TRBD2 agrees at 12 bases. This CDR3 has 16 amino acids. In germline, CDR1 is MRHNA, CDR2 SNTAGT. J was trimmed by 3 bases and V by 5 bases; bases with no gene match: 6.